A few counts support the clone carrying this T cell receptor beta chain. This specimen belongs to a study of human T cells and chemical hapten exposure. Study information: Read at 6 days, the patch tests placed 0.01% DPC on the upper back. Slight differences in pooled library volume were the main source of varying TCR yields across samples.

V lost 4 bases and J 3 bases, leaving 19 bases between the germline ends. The CDR3 spans 16 residues. Germline V gene data show CDR1 as LGHNA and CDR2 as YSLEER. Each CDR3 protein gets one entry after TCRdb re-called the RACE reads with MiXCR. The sample gives some 45,000 distinct CDR3 sequences, around 12% of which show up once; approximately 6% is in the top ten. Time point described: pre-sensitization, week 0. Treatment reported: therapeutic diphenylcyclopropenone sensitization with weekly scalp DPC. The chain carries TRBV4-3 and TRBJ2-7; tentative D call: TRBD2 (6 bases). This material consisted of whole blood, taken in connection with sensitization to the hapten diphenylcyclopropenone (DPC). The source of this sequence is a woman in her twenties or thirties with alopecia areata. Some clones in this sample may be carry-over from other donors' samples. DNA for the CDR3: TGCGCCAGCAGCCGCAGCCCAACGGGGGAATACTACGAGCAGTACTTC. This codes for CASSRSPTGEYYEQYF.